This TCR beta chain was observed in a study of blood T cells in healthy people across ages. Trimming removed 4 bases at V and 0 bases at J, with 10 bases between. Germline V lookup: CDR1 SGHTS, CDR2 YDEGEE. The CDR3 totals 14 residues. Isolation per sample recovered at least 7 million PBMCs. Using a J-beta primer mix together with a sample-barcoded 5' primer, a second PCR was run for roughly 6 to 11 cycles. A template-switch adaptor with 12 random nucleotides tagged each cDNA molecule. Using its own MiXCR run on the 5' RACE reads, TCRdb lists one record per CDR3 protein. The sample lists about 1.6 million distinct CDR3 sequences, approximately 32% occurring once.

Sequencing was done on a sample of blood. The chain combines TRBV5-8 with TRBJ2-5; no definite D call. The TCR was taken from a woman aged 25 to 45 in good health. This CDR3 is CASSRNVHQETQYF. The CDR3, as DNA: TGTGCCAGCAGCCGAAACGTTCACCAAGAGACCCAGTACTTC.